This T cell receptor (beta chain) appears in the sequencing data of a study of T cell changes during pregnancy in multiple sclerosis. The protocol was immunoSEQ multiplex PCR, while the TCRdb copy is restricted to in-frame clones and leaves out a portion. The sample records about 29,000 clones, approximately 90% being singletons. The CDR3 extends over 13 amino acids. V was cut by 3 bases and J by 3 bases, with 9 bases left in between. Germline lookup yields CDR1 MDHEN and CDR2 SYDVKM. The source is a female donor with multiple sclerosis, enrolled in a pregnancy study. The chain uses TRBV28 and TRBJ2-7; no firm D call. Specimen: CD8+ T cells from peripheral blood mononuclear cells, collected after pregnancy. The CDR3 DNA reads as TGTGCCAGCAGTTTTGGCCCCAGCTACGAGCAGTACTTC. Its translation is CASSFGPSYEQYF.